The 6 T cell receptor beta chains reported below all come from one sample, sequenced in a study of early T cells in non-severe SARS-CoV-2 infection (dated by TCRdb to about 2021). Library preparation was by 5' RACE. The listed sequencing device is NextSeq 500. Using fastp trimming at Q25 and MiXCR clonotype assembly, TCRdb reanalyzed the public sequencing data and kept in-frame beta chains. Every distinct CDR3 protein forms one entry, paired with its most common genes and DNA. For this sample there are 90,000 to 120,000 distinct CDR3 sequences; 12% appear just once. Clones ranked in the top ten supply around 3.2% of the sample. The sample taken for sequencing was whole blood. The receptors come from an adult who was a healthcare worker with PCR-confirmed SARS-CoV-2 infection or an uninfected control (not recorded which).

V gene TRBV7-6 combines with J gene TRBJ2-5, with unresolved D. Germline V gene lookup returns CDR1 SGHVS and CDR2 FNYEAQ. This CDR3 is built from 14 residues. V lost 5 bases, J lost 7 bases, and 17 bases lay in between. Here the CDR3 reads CASSASPLLGTQYF. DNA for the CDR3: TGTGCCAGCAGCGCATCTCCCCTTCTTGGGACCCAGTACTTC.

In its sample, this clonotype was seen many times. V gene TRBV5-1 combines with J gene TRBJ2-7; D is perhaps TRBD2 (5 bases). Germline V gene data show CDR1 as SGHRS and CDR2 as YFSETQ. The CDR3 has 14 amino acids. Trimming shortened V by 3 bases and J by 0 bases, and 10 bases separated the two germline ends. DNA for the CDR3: TGCGCCAGCAGCTACTCCGGGGTCTCCTACGAGCAGTACTTC. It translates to CASSYSGVSYEQYF. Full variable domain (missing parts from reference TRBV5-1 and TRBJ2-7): KAGVTQTPRYLIKTRGQQVTLSCSPISGHRSVSWYQQTPGQGLQFLFEYFSETQRNKGNFPGRFSGRQFSNSRSEMNVSTLELGDSALYLCASSYSGVSYEQYFGPGTRLTVT.

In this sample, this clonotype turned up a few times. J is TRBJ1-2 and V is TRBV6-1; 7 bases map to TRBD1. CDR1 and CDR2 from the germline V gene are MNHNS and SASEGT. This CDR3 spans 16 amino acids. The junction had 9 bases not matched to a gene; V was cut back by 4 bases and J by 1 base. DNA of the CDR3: TGTGCCAGCAGTGGCCGTCCGGGACAGTATAACTATGGCTACACCTTC. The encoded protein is CASSGRPGQYNYGYTF.

CDR3 sequence reads: CASSGGPASGANVLTF. The CDR3 nucleotides read TGTGCCAGCAGCGGGGGACCGGCCTCTGGGGCCAACGTCCTGACTTTC. The V call is TRBV7-6, the J call TRBJ2-6; either TRBD1 or TRBD2 may fit D (5 bases each). The V end lost 5 bases, the J end lost 0 bases, and 11 bases lay between the germline ends. The length of the CDR3 is 16 residues. The germline V gene has CDR1 SGHVS and CDR2 FNYEAQ.

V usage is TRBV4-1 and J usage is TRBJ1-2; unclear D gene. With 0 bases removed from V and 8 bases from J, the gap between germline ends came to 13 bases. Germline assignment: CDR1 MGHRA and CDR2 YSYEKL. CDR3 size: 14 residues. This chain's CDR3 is CASSQEEWGAGYTF. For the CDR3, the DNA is TGCGCCAGCAGCCAAGAGGAGTGGGGAGCCGGCTACACCTTC.

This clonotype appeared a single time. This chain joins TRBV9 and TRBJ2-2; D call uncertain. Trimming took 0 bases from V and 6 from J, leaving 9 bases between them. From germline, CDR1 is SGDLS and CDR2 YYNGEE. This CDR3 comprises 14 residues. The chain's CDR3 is CASSVALSSGELFF. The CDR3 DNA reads TGTGCCAGCAGCGTAGCTCTGAGTTCCGGGGAGCTGTTTTTT. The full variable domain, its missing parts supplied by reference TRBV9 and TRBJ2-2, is DSGVTQTPKHLITATGQRVTLRCSPRSGDLSVYWYQQSLDQGLQFLIQYYNGEERAKGNILERFSAQQFPDLHSELNLSSLELGDSALYFCASSVALSSGELFFGEGSRLTVL.